This passage covers 28 T cell receptor beta chains from one sample sequenced in a study of beta chain features in type 1 diabetes. All of the isolated RNA was reverse transcribed, so expressed TCRB transcripts were sequenced. Profiling relied on immunoSEQ multiplex PCR, and the TCRdb table lists in-frame clones only, not all of them. Of roughly 180,000 clones in the sample, about an eighth were seen once. The sample was central memory CD4+ T cells from blood. The receptor source for this set is a woman aged 18-35 years in good health.

The rearrangement links TRBV15 to TRBJ1-5; no firm D call. This CDR3 has 17 residues. Germline V gene lookup returns CDR1 LNHNV and CDR2 YYDKDF (reference sequence). Deletions cut 1 base from V and 0 bases from J, with 13 bases between. The CDR3 nucleotides are TGTGCCACCAGCAGAGGCTCAGTAGACTATAGCAATCAGCCCCAGCATTTT. Translated: CATSRGSVDYSNQPQHF. The full variable domain, with the rest looked up from reference TRBV15 and TRBJ1-5, is DAMVIQNPRYQVTQFGKPVTLSCSQTLNHNVMYWYQQKSSQAPKLLFHYYDKDFNNEADTPDNFQSRRPNTSFCFLDIRSPGLGDTAMYLCATSRGSVDYSNQPQHFGDGTRLSIL.

The chain carries TRBV30 and TRBJ1-4; D perhaps matches TRBD1 (6 bases). In germline, CDR1 is GTSNPN, CDR2 SVGIG (reference sequence). Trimming cost V 2 bases and J 6 bases, with 10 bases left between them. This CDR3 is built from 13 residues. The CDR3 bases are TGTGCCTGGAGTCGGGGGGCAGATGAAAAACTGTTTTTT. It codes for CAWSRGADEKLFF.

This clone was counted between two and nine times. The rearrangement uses TRBV6-5 and TRBJ2-1; 12 bases are a match to TRBD1. The CDR3 has 15 residues. Germline CDR1 MNHEY, CDR2 SVGAGI. The V segment lost 6 bases and the J segment 7 bases; nucleotides outside the gene matches: 7. In nucleotides, the CDR3 is TGTGCCAGCAGACCCGGGGGACAGGGGGCAAATGAGCAGTTCTTC. It yields the protein CASRPGGQGANEQFF.

The gene calls are TRBV2 and TRBJ2-5; weak D call: TRBD2 (6 bases). Germline V gene data show CDR1 as SNHLY and CDR2 as FYNNEI. V was pared by 5 bases and J by 5 bases, with 12 bases between. The CDR3 runs 13 residues. CDR3 residues: CASSYGGWETQYF. For the CDR3, the DNA is TGTGCCAGCAGTTACGGGGGTTGGGAGACCCAGTACTTC.

The genes are TRBV6-1 and TRBJ1-2, with 9 nucleotides matching TRBD1. CDR1 and CDR2 from the germline V gene are MNHNS and SASEGT. This CDR3 contains 14 residues. The V segment lost 6 bases and the J segment 8 bases; nucleotides outside the gene matches: 10. The CDR3, as DNA: TGTGCCAGCAGAGCACAGGGGGCCAGTTGGGGCTACACCTTC. The encoded protein is CASRAQGASWGYTF.

The rearrangement joins TRBV7-9 to TRBJ2-7; 10 nucleotides match TRBD2. The junction had 11 bases not matched to a gene; V was cut back by 7 bases and J by 5 bases. This CDR3 comprises 15 residues. CDR1 and CDR2 (germline): SEHNR, FQNEAQ (reference sequence). Written as DNA, the CDR3 is TGTGCCAGCACCCGCTCTAGCGGGAGTTTCCACGAGCAGTACTTC. The encoded protein is CASTRSSGSFHEQYF. Using reference TRBV7-9 and TRBJ2-7 for the parts outside the CDR3, the full variable domain is DTGVSQNPRHKITKRGQNVTFRCDPISEHNRLYWYRQTLGQGPEFLTYFQNEAQLEKSRLLSDRFSAERPKGSFSTLEIQRTEQGDSAMYLCASTRSSGSFHEQYFGPGTRLTVT.

This clone came up a few times. This chain connects TRBV2 to TRBJ2-5, with a tentative D call TRBD2 (6 bases). Germline CDR1 SNHLY, CDR2 FYNNEI. Trimming cost V 5 bases and J 3 bases, with 13 bases left between them. The CDR3 spans 14 residues. The CDR3 coding sequence is TGTGCCAGCAGTCTGACGGGAGAGGAAGAGACCCAGTACTTC. It specifies CASSLTGEEETQYF.

The chain links TRBV7-3 to TRBJ2-1; 8 bases are a match to TRBD2. The germline V gene has CDR1 SGHTA and CDR2 FQGTGA. This CDR3 has 15 amino acids. The junction had 7 bases not matched to a gene; V was cut back by 6 bases and J by 3 bases. CDR3 coding DNA: TGTGCCAGCAGTAAAGCGGGAGATGACTACAATGAGCAGTTCTTC. The encoded protein is CASSKAGDDYNEQFF. Based on the CDR3 plus reference TRBV7-3 and TRBJ2-1, the full variable domain is GAGVSQTPSNKVTEKGKYVELRCDPISGHTALYWYRQSLGQGPEFLIYFQGTGAADDSGLPNDRFFAVRPEGSVSTLKIQRTERGDSAVYLCASSKAGDDYNEQFFGPGTRLTVL.

This clone appeared a few times. The chain employs TRBV6-5 and TRBJ1-1, with 7 bases fitting TRBD1. Germline values: CDR1 MNHEY, CDR2 SVGAGI. The trim removed 4 bases at V and 1 base at J, leaving 3 bases unmatched. The CDR3 consists of 14 residues. CDR3 protein: CASSLQGSNTEAFF. For the CDR3, the DNA is TGTGCCAGCAGTTTACAGGGGTCGAACACTGAAGCTTTCTTT.

Only a few counts were recorded for this clone. The chain couples TRBV28 to TRBJ1-2, with 7 bases lining up with TRBD1. V was clipped by 6 bases and J by 0 bases; unmatched bases: 10. Germline V gene data show CDR1 as MDHEN and CDR2 as SYDVKM. There are 16 residues in the CDR3. The DNA for the CDR3 is TGTGCCAGCAGCCGTAACAGGGGCGGCGCTAACTATGGCTACACCTTC. Translation gives CASSRNRGGANYGYTF.

The chain couples TRBV28 to TRBJ2-1, with 8 bases aligning to TRBD2. Germline CDR1 reads MDHEN; CDR2 reads SYDVKM. Losses at the gene ends were 2 bases for V and 1 base for J; bases not matched to a gene: 7. The CDR3 is 17 residues long. The CDR3 here is CASSLAESGRSYNEQFF. DNA for the CDR3: TGTGCCAGCAGTTTAGCGGAAAGCGGGAGATCCTACAATGAGCAGTTCTTC.

This clone was observed a few times. This chain uses TRBV14 with TRBJ2-1; D is perhaps TRBD2 (5 bases). The germline CDR1 and CDR2 sequences are SGHDN and FVKESK. The CDR3 runs 13 residues. The V end lost 2 bases, the J end lost 8 bases, and 10 bases lay between the germline ends. The CDR3 spells CASSQYLEDEQFF. Written as DNA, the CDR3 is TGTGCCAGCAGCCAATATCTGGAGGATGAGCAGTTCTTC.

This clone turned up a few times. J is TRBJ2-1 and V is TRBV4-3, with D perhaps TRBD2 (6 bases). Trimming removed 0 bases at V and 1 base at J, with 13 bases between. The CDR3 runs to 17 residues. CDR1 and CDR2 from the germline V gene are LGHNA and YSLEER. CDR3 residues: CASSQDRNGGSYNEQFF. CDR3 in DNA: TGCGCCAGCAGCCAAGATAGGAACGGGGGTTCCTACAATGAGCAGTTCTTC.

This clone was counted a few times. The V call is TRBV5-6, the J call TRBJ1-1, with 8 bases that match TRBD1. There are 13 residues in the CDR3. Germline trimming cut 4 bases from V and 7 bases from J; bases unmatched to any gene: 6. Germline assignment: CDR1 SGHDT and CDR2 YYEEEE. The CDR3 sequence is CASSPQGEGEAFF. As DNA, the CDR3 is TGTGCCAGCAGCCCACAGGGGGAGGGTGAAGCTTTCTTT.

As for this clone: Other DNA sequences in the same sample also yield this CDR3. The chain has TRBV30 and TRBJ2-7; 7 positions match TRBD2. The trim removed 0 bases at V and 4 bases at J, leaving 0 bases unmatched. Germline V gene data show CDR1 as GTSNPN and CDR2 as SVGIG (reference sequence). This CDR3 region has 12 residues. The CDR3 DNA reads as TGTGCCTGGAGTGTAGCGGGGTACGAGCAGTACTTC. Amino acids: CAWSVAGYEQYF. Together with reference TRBV30 and TRBJ2-7, the CDR3 gives the full variable domain: SQTIHQWPATLVQPVGSPLSLECTVEGTSNPNLYWYRQAAGRGLQLLFYSVGIGQISSEVPQNLSASRPQDRQFILSSKKLLLSDSGFYLCAWSVAGYEQYFGPGTRLTVT.

The chain joins TRBV18 to TRBJ2-6, with 7 bases identical to TRBD1. Germline trimming cut 6 bases from V and 2 bases from J; bases unmatched to any gene: 4. The CDR3 extends over 15 amino acids. Germline CDR1 reads KGHSH; CDR2 reads LQKENI. This CDR3 is CASSFTGAGANVLTF. For the CDR3, the DNA is TGTGCCAGCTCGTTCACAGGGGCTGGGGCCAACGTCCTGACTTTC. The entire variable domain, with the rest obtained from reference TRBV18 and TRBJ2-6, is as follows: NAGVMQNPRHLVRRRGQEARLRCSPMKGHSHVYWYRQLPEEGLKFMVYLQKENIIDESGMPKERFSAEFPKEGPSILRIQQVVRGDSAAYFCASSFTGAGANVLTFGAGSRLTVL.

This clone has at least ten counts. The V call is TRBV11-2, the J call TRBJ2-7; no reliable D call. In germline, CDR1 is SGHAT, CDR2 FQNNGV. The V and J ends lost 2 bases and 10 bases respectively, with 12 bases between them. The CDR3 has 12 residues. CDR3: CASSLSRSLQYF. The CDR3 DNA follows: TGTGCCAGCAGCTTATCCAGATCGCTTCAGTACTTC.

This rearrangement joins TRBV30 to TRBJ2-3; D is unresolved. V was shortened by 3 bases and J by 0 bases, with 4 bases between the two germline ends. This CDR3 region has 12 residues. Germline CDR1 and CDR2: GTSNPN and SVGIG (reference sequence). The CDR3 spells CAWRTSTDTQYF. CDR3 sequence (DNA): TGTGCCTGGAGAACTAGCACAGATACGCAGTATTTT.

The chain uses TRBV29-1 and TRBJ1-1; D remains unclear. V was trimmed by 5 bases and J by 3 bases, leaving 16 bases between them. Germline CDR1 and CDR2: SQVTM and ANQGSEA. The CDR3 loop spans 14 amino acids. CDR3 sequence reads: CSVRKRAGDTEAFF. The CDR3 nucleotides are TGCAGCGTTCGAAAAAGGGCGGGCGACACTGAAGCTTTCTTT. The full variable domain, its missing parts supplied by reference TRBV29-1 and TRBJ1-1, is SAVISQKPSRDICQRGTSLTIQCQVDSQVTMMFWYRQQPGQSLTLIATANQGSEATYESGFVIDKFPISRPNLTFSTLTVSNMSPEDSSIYLCSVRKRAGDTEAFFGQGTRLTVV.

This chain joins TRBV27 and TRBJ2-7, with 8 bases fitting TRBD1. This CDR3 region has 15 residues. J lost 0 bases, V lost 6 bases, and 7 bases had no gene match. Per the germline V gene, CDR1 is MNHEY and CDR2 is SMNVEV (reference sequence). CDR3 sequence reads: CASRGGQALSYEQYF. The CDR3 DNA follows: TGTGCCAGCAGGGGGGGACAGGCCCTCTCCTACGAGCAGTACTTC.

The gene calls are TRBV5-1 and TRBJ2-2, with D possibly TRBD1 on 5 matching bases. This CDR3 is 15 amino acids long. V was clipped by 0 bases and J by 0 bases, with 6 bases between them. CDR1 and CDR2 (germline): SGHRS, YFSETQ. CDR3 residues: CASSLATANTGELFF. The CDR3 coding sequence is TGCGCCAGCAGCTTGGCGACAGCGAACACCGGGGAGCTGTTTTTT.

V usage is TRBV14 and J usage is TRBJ2-2, with TRBD1 identical over 10 bases. This CDR3 is 15 amino acids long. From germline, CDR1 is SGHDN and CDR2 FVKESK. V was pared by 4 bases and J by 6 bases, with 5 bases of the junction left unmatched. The chain's CDR3 is CASSRRDRGAGELFF. CDR3 bases: TGTGCCAGCAGCCGCCGGGACAGGGGAGCCGGGGAGCTGTTTTTT.

The V and J genes are TRBV4-3 and TRBJ1-5; TRBD1 aligns across 7 bases. The CDR3 is 16 amino acids. Germline assignment: CDR1 LGHNA and CDR2 YSLEER. The V gene end was trimmed by 1 base and the J gene end by 4 bases; junction bases not matched to a gene: 7. Here the CDR3 DNA reads TGCGCCAGCAGCCAAGCCCTCGGACAGGAGAATCAGCCCCAGCATTTT. This codes for CASSQALGQENQPQHF.

A few counts support this clone. J is TRBJ2-1 and V is TRBV19; 11 nucleotides align to TRBD2. CDR1 is LNHDA and CDR2 is SQIVND in the germline V gene (reference sequence). After removal of 3 bases from V and 2 bases from J, the junction contained 6 bases not matched to a gene. The CDR3 contains 17 residues. DNA of the CDR3: TGTGCCAGTAGTATGTCCCTAGCGGGAGGTCCCTACAATGAGCAGTTCTTC. This translates into CASSMSLAGGPYNEQFF.

This clone was observed once. V gene TRBV2 combines with J gene TRBJ2-7, with unresolved D. Trimming left V 5 bases short and J 1 base short, with 12 bases between. The CDR3 covers 14 residues. Germline assignment: CDR1 SNHLY and CDR2 FYNNEI. The chain's CDR3 is CASSLEARSYEQYF. CDR3 in DNA: TGTGCCAGCAGTTTAGAGGCGCGGTCCTACGAGCAGTACTTC.

This clone was seen more than once but under ten times. This sequence joins TRBV7-8 and TRBJ2-5; TRBD2 matches at 12 bases. The ends lost 5 bases at V and 6 bases at J; junction bases unmatched: 7. Germline-derived CDR1 and CDR2 are SGHVS and FQNEAQ. The CDR3 is 15 amino acids. CDR3 coding DNA: TGTGCCAGCAGCATACTAGCGGGAGGTGGGCAGACCCAGTACTTC. Amino acid sequence: CASSILAGGGQTQYF.

This clone was seen only a few times. One junction end does not reproduce the germline sequence, and a read error may be involved. The V call is TRBV5-4, the J call TRBJ1-5; D is ambiguous. CDR1 and CDR2 from the germline V gene are SGHNT and YYREEE (reference sequence). The CDR3 has 16 residues. The CDR3 DNA reads as TGCGCCAGCAGCCAAGATGCAGGCAGAGACAATCAGCCCCAGCATTTT. Amino acids: CASSQDAGRDNQPQHF. The full variable domain, its missing parts supplied by reference TRBV5-4 and TRBJ1-5, is ETGVTQSPTHLIKTRGQQVTLRCSSQSGHNTVSWYQQALGQGPQFIFQYYREEENGRGNFPPRFSGLQFPNYSSELNVNALELDDSALYLCASSQDAGRDNQPQHFGDGTRLSIL.

In its sample, this clone was seen many times. The J gene is TRBJ2-7, the V gene TRBV6-6; 11 bases are a match to TRBD2. This CDR3 comprises 14 residues. Losses at the gene ends were 6 bases for V and 5 bases for J; bases not matched to a gene: 6. Germline V lookup: CDR1 MNHNY, CDR2 SVGAGI (reference sequence). The CDR3 here is CASRTSGSKDEQYF. The CDR3 DNA reads TGTGCCAGCAGAACTAGCGGGAGTAAGGACGAGCAGTACTTC.